This TCR beta chain was documented in a study of human T cells and chemical hapten exposure. Study overall: Per-sample TCR yield variability stemmed mainly from small pooled library volume differences.

Losses at the gene ends were 4 bases for V and 4 bases for J; bases not matched to a gene: 8. Germline assignment: CDR1 SQVTM and CDR2 ANQGSEA. The CDR3 covers 15 residues. With regard to this clonotype: What it binds is unknown.

Study-level results: Once DPC sensitization occurred, TCRs above 1 in 1000 frequency showed no change.

Separate cDNA molecules received unique molecular identifiers, which the library attached to them. Per the original methods: Samples held a median of around 100,000 TCRs, range about 20,000–700,000. TCRdb passed the 5' RACE reads through MiXCR, listing each CDR3 protein once. TCRdb, not the original authors, processed these V and J calls. The sample yields about 81,000 distinct CDR3 sequences, 7.7% seen once. Unfractionated whole blood was the source from which total RNA was extracted. The TCR sequence derives from a male donor in good health. The chain has TRBV29-1 and TRBJ2-1; 9 nucleotides line up with TRBD2. CDR3 DNA: TGCAGCGTTGGCCCGCGGCTAGCGGGGTACAATGAGCAGTTCTTC. This codes for CSVGPRLAGYNEQFF.